Sequencing of this T cell receptor (delta chain) was carried out in a study of γδ T cells in repeated Plasmodium falciparum infection. About the study: Samples were taken at baseline, before some infections, and 21 days after each.

TCRdb re-called the multiplex PCR reads via CATT. The data contain about 50,000 delta-chain clones, roughly 2% of them singletons. Flow sorting of PBMC yielded separate Vgamma9/Vdelta2+ and Vdelta2-negative gammadelta T cell populations for bulk repertoire analysis. This CDR3 is 23 amino acids long. The germline CDR1 and CDR2 sequences are TSWWSYY and QGS. J was trimmed by 1 base and V by 3 bases; bases with no gene match: 25. This clone was seen more than once but under ten times. A far larger clone lies a single base away; this is likely a read error. The clonotype comes from a pool of human donors (malaria-infected and uninfected, not separated). The rearrangement joins TRDV1 to TRDJ2, with 8 bases identical to TRDD3. Sequencing was done on a sample of gamma-delta T cells from blood. The CDR3 protein is CALGELGSSPEYWGLLLTAQLFF. Here the CDR3 DNA reads TGTGCTCTTGGGGAGCTTGGGTCCTCCCCAGAGTACTGGGGGTTGCTTTTGACAGCACAACTCTTCTTT.